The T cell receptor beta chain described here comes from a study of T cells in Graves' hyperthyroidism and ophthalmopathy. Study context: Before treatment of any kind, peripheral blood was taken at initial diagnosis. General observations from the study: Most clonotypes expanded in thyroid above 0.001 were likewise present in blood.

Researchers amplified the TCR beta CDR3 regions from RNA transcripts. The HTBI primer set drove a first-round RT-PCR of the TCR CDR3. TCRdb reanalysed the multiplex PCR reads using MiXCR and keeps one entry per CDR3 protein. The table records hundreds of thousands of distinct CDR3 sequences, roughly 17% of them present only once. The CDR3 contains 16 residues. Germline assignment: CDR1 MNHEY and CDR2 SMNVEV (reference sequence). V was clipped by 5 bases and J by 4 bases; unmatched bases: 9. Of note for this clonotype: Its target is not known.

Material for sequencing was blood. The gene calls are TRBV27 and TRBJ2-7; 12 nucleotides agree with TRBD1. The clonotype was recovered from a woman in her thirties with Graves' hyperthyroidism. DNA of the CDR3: TGTGCCAGCAGTCCCGGGACAGGGGGCAATTTTTACGAGCAGTACTTC. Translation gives CASSPGTGGNFYEQYF.